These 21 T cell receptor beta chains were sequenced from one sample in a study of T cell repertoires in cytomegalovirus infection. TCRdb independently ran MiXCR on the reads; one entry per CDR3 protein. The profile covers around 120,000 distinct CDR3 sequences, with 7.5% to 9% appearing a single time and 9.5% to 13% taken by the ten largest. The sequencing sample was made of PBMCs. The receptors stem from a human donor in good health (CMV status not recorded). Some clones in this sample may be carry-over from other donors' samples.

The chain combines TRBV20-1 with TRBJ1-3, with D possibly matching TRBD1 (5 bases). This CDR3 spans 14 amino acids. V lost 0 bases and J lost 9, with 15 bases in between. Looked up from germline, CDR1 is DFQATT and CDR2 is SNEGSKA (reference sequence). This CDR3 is CSARDWDGPGTIYF. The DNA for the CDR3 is TGCAGTGCTAGAGATTGGGACGGGCCGGGCACCATATATTTT.

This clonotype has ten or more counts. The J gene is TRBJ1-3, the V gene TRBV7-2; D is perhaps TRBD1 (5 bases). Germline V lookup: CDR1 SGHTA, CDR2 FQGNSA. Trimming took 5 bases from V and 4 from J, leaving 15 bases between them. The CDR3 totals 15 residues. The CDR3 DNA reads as TGTGCCAGCAGCCCACGCAGGGCGAACGGAAACACCATATATTTT. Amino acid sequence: CASSPRRANGNTIYF.

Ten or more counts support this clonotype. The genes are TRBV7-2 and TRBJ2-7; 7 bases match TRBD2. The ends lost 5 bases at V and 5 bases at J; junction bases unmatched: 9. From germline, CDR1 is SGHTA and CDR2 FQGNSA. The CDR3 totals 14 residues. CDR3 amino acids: CASSPGGGGNEQYF. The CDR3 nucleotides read TGTGCCAGCAGCCCTGGGGGGGGTGGCAACGAGCAGTACTTC.

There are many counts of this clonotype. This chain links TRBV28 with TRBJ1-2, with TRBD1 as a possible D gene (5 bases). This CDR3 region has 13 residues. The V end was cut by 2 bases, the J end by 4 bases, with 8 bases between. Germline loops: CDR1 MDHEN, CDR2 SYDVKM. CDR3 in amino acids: CASSLTGTYGYTF. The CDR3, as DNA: TGTGCCAGCAGTTTAACCGGGACCTATGGCTACACCTTC.

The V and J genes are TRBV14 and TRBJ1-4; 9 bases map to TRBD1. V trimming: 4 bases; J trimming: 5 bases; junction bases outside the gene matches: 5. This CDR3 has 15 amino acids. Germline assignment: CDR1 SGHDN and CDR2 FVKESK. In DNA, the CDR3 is TGTGCCAGCAGCCTCTTAGGGACAGGGAATGAAAAACTGTTTTTT. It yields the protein CASSLLGTGNEKLFF.

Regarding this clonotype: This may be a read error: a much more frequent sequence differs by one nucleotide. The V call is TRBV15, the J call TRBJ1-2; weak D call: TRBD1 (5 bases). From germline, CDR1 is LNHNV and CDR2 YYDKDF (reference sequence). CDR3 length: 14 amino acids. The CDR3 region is CATSRERWDYGYAF. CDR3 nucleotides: TGTGCCACCAGCAGAGAGCGGTGGGACTATGGCTACGCCTTC.

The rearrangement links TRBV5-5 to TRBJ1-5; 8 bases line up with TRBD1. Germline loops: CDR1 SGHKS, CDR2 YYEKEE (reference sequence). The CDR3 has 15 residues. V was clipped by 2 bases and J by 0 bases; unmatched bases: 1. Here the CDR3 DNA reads TGTGCCAGCAGCTTTACAGGGGGTAGCAATCAGCCCCAGCATTTT. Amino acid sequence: CASSFTGGSNQPQHF.

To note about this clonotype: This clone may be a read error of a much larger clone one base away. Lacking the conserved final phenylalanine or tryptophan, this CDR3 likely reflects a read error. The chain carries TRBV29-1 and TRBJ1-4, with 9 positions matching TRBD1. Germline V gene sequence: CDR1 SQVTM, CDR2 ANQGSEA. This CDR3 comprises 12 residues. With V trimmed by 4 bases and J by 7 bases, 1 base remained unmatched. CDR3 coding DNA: TGCAGCGTTGGACAGGGGGGTGAAAAACTGTTTTCT. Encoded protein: CSVGQGGEKLFS.

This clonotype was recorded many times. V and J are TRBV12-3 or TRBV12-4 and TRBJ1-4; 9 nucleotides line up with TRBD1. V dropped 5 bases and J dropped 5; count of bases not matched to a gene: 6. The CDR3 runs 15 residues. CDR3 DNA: TGTGCCAGCAGTGCCCCCGGGACAGGGAATGAAAAACTGTTTTTT. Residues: CASSAPGTGNEKLFF.

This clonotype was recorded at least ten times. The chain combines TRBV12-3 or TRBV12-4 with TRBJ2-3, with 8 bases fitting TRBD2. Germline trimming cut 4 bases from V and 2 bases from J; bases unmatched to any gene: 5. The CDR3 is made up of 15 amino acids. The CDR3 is CASSYTSGATDTQYF. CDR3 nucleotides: TGTGCCAGCAGTTATACTAGCGGAGCCACAGATACGCAGTATTTT.

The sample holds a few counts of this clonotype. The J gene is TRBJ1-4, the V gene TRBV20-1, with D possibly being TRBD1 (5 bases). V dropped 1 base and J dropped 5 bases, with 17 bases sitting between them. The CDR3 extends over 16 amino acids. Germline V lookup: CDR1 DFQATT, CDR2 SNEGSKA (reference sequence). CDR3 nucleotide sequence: TGCAGTGCTAGAGTCCCAGAGGGACGAAACAATGAAAAACTGTTTTTT. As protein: CSARVPEGRNNEKLFF.

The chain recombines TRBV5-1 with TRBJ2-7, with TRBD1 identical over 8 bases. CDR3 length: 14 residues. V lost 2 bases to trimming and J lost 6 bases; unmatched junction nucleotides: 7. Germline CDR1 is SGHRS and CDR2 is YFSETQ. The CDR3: CASSFLGQGSEQYF. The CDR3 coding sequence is TGCGCCAGCAGCTTTTTAGGACAGGGTTCCGAGCAGTACTTC.

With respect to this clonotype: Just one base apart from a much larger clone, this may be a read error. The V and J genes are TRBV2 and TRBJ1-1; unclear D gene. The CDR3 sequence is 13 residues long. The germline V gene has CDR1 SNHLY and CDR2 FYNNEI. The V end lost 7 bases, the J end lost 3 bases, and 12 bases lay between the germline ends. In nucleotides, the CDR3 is TGTGCCAGCATCCCCGGAATAGACACTGAAGCTTTCTTT. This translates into CASIPGIDTEAFF.

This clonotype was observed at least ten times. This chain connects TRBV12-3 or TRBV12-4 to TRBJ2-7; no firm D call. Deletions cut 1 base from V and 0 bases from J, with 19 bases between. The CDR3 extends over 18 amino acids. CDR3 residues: CASSLGYTASSSSYEQYF. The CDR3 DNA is TGTGCCAGCAGTTTAGGCTACACTGCATCGTCGAGCTCCTACGAGCAGTACTTC.

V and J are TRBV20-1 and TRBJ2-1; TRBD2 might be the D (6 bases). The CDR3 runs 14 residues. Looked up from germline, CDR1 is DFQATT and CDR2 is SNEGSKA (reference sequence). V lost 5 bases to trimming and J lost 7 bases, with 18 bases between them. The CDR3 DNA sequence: TGCAGTGCTGTAAGACTAGAAGCCCTTAATGAGCAGTTCTTC. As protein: CSAVRLEALNEQFF.

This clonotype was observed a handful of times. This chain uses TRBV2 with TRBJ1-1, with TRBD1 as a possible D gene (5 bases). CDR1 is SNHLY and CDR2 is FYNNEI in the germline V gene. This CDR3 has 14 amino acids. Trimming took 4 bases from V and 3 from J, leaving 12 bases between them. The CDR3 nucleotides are TGTGCCAGCAGTGCCAGGGAGGCGGACACTGAAGCTTTCTTT. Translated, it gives CASSAREADTEAFF.

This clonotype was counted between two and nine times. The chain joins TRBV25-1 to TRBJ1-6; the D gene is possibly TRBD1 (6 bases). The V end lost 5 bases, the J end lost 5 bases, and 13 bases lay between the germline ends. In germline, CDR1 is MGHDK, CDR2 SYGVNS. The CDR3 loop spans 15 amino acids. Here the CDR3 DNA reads TGTGCCAGCAGTATCCCGGACAGAGATAATTCACCCCTCCACTTT. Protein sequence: CASSIPDRDNSPLHF.

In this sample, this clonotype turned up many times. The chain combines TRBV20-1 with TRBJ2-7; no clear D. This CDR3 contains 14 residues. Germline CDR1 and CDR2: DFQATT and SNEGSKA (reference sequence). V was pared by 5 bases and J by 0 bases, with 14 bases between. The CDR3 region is CSALDVASSYEQYF. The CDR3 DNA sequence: TGCAGTGCTTTAGATGTTGCCAGCTCCTACGAGCAGTACTTC.

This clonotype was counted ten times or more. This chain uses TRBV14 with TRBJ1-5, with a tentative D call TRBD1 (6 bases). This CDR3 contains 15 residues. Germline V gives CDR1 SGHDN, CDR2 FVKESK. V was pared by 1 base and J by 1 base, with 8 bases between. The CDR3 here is CASSQGDKSNQPQHF. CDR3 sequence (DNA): TGTGCCAGCAGCCAAGGGGACAAGAGCAATCAGCCCCAGCATTTT.

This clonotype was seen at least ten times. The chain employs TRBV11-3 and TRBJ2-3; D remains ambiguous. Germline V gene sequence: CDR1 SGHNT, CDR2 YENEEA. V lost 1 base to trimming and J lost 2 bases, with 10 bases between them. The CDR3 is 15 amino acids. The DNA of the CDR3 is TGTGCCAGCAGCTTAGGAGGTTCTTACACAGATACGCAGTATTTT. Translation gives CASSLGGSYTDTQYF.

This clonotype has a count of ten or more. The CDR3 coding sequence is TGTGCCAGCACCCAGACGGGGGGCACTGAAGCTTTCTTT. Translation: CASTQTGGTEAFF. V usage is TRBV6-5 and J usage is TRBJ1-1; D possibly corresponds to TRBD1 (5 bases). The germline V and J ends were trimmed by 7 bases and 4 bases, with 13 bases remaining between them. The CDR3 covers 13 residues. Germline V lookup: CDR1 MNHEY, CDR2 SVGAGI.